This T cell receptor (beta chain) was found in a study of blood T cell repertoires in COVID-19 (dated by TCRdb to the early 2020s). Turning to the overall study: Samples covering the acute and convalescent phases of COVID-19 were provided by collaborators in the United States, Italy and Spain. Nearly every sample came with metadata listing a de-identified subject ID, COVID-19 status, age in years and sex. A freely available public database, intended as a resource for researchers studying the immune response to SARS-CoV-2, is where the repertoires were released. Where available, HLA class I and class II types were taken from metadata supplied by the sample provider and were not determined by assay-based typing. The samples were drawn from the first 160 participants of the ongoing ImmuneRACE study and from some 1,300 subjects provided by 6 global collaborators. Subjects who had been exposed to COVID-19, were actively infected with it, or had recovered from it provided the deeply sampled blood TCRbeta repertoires that made up the dataset. The prospective study material was composed of cDNA or gDNA derived from T cells, B-cell-depleted T cells, or PBMCs. Summary of the overall study and its limitations: How much clinical and demographic metadata was included differed by source and by participant, and the metadata was provided uncurated.

Collaborating institutions collected whole blood in K2EDTA tubes following their own protocols. For TCRbeta analysis, collaborator samples were shipped as frozen whole blood, as isolated PBMCs, or as DNA extracted from either sample type. The immunoSEQ Assay, a bias-controlled multiplex PCR, was used to amplify TCRbeta CDR3 regions from genomic DNA. In the authors' own workflow: Within the assay, amplification of reference gene primers was used to estimate how many nucleated cells each sample contained. Sequence reads were collapsed and filtered to measure the absolute abundance of every unique TCRbeta CDR3 rearrangement. For each sample, productive Simpson clonality was calculated by taking the square root of Simpson's diversity index across productive rearrangements. TCRdb provides this immuneACCESS table in a form limited to in-frame rearrangements. Some clones are lacking; in checked studies, under half of them reflect an unresolved V gene, and why the rest are absent is not known. Clone size and V and J calls were adopted from that table, with D and trimming inferred from the DNA. The sample table records fewer than 110,000 clones; roughly 90% of these occur just once. The ten largest clones take up about 5.3% of the sample.

From a lookup of the germline V gene (reference sequence), CDR1 and CDR2 are SGHNT and YYREEE. Here V drops 3 bases and J drops 4 bases, and the junction holds 9 bases not matched to any gene. Spanning cysteine to phenylalanine, the CDR3 consists of 15 amino acids. The kept DNA is CDR3 alone, 45 bases in frame from the first base. Of note for this clone: Its antigen is not yet known. There are no base qualities to consult, and no much larger clone falls within one base.

The V gene is TRBV5-4 and the J gene is TRBJ2-5; TRBD1 lines up with 7 middle nucleotides. The sequence came from a man in his forties with active or convalescent COVID-19. The sequencing input was peripheral blood. The CDR3 sequence is CASSSITGAGETQYF. The sequence in DNA is TGTGCCAGCAGCTCCATCACAGGGGCGGGAGAGACCCAGTACTTC.